This T cell receptor (beta chain) was recorded in a study of response to subunit inactivated influenza vaccine. The study, taken as a whole, reports: That few new T cells are recruited by each seasonal influenza vaccination was the authors' suggestion.

This clonotype has only a few counts. The antigen remains undetermined. V shed 2 bases, J shed 6 bases, and the junction held 5 bases outside the gene matches. Germline CDR1 MNHEY, CDR2 SVGEGT. This CDR3 region has 15 residues. From the RT-PCR reads, TCRdb called clonotypes with MiXCR, one entry per CDR3 protein. The sample records 450,000 to 550,000 distinct CDR3 sequences, about 25% being singletons. The J gene is TRBJ2-1, the V gene TRBV6-2 or TRBV6-3; 9 bases line up with TRBD1. The source was CD4+ T cells sorted from PBMCs, collected roughly 5 days after vaccination. This TCR was recovered from a middle-aged man who received an inactivated influenza vaccine. CDR3 loop: CASSYPGQGSNEQFF. Here the CDR3 DNA reads TGTGCCAGCAGTTACCCCGGACAGGGGTCCAATGAGCAGTTCTTC.